This T cell receptor beta chain was observed in a study of cytomegalovirus exposure and HLA in healthy donors. Study-wide results and limits: Cytomegalovirus-associated status was assigned to about 180 TCR beta chains.

This clone was detected only once. The antigen is unknown. Only in-frame clones appear in the TCRdb table, and some are missing; sequencing was by immunoSEQ multiplex PCR. Of 60,000 to 75,000 clones listed, over 90% were seen once; the top ten hold about 7%. The V gene end was trimmed by 6 bases and the J gene end by 1 base; junction bases not matched to a gene: 9. CDR1 MDHEN and CDR2 SYDVKM come from the germline V gene. The CDR3 is 15 amino acids. Sequenced material: PBMCs. This clonotype originated in a woman aged 18-29 years in good health and CMV-seropositive. The chain is built from TRBV28 and TRBJ2-7, with 7 bases matching TRBD2. CDR3 nucleotide sequence: TGTGCCAGCAGCCCCCCGTGGGGGGGGTCCTACGAGCAGTACTTC. Its protein product is CASSPPWGGSYEQYF. The complete variable domain, with remaining parts taken from reference TRBV28 and TRBJ2-7, reads DVKVTQSSRYLVKRTGEKVFLECVQDMDHENMFWYRQDPGLGLRLIYFSYDVKMKEKGDIPEGYSVSREKKERFSLILESASTNQTSMYLCASSPPWGGSYEQYFGPGTRLTVT.